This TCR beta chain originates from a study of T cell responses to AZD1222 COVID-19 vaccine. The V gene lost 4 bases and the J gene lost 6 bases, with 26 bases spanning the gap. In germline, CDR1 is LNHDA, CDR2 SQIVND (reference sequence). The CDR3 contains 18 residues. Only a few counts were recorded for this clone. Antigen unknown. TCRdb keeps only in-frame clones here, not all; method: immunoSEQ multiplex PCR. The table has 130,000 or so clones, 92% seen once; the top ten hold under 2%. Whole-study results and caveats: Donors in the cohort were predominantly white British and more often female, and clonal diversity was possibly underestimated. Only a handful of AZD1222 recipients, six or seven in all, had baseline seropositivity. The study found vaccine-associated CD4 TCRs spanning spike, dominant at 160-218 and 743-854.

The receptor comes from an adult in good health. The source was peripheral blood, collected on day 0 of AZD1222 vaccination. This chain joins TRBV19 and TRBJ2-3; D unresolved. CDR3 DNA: TGTGCCAGTAGTACCACCCTTGGCCGCGAGCAGGATGGCGATACGCAGTATTTT. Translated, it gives CASSTTLGREQDGDTQYF.